This record concerns one T cell receptor (beta chain) sequence. CDR1 is SGHAT and CDR2 is FQNNGV in the germline V gene. CDR3 length equals 13 residues. Trimming stripped 5 bases from V and 4 bases from J, with 11 bases between. CD4+ cells yielded CD45RA+ naive and CD45RA-negative memory subsets. This specimen comes from a study of shared clonotypes between healthy human individuals. Per the original data handling: Without quality scores, immunoSEQ junctional reads could not be filtered like full-length reads. Generated by immunoSEQ multiplex PCR, the TCRdb table keeps only in-frame clones and is missing some. D and trimming come from the DNA, and the V and J calls and clone size come from that table. In the table there are about 2 million clones, roughly 96% of which are singletons.

The source of this sequence is a man between 18 and 29 years old in good health. The sample consisted of naive CD4+ T cells sorted from blood. Subset described: CD45RA+ positively selected. The rearrangement uses TRBV11-2 and TRBJ2-5, with unresolved D. The CDR3 sequence is CASSVSLIETQYF. CDR3 coding DNA: TGTGCCAGCAGCGTCAGTCTTATAGAGACCCAGTACTTC.